This entry is about one T cell receptor beta chain. As yet, its antigen is unknown. TCRdb ran MiXCR on the 5' RACE reads and lists one entry per CDR3 protein. Here the sample spans 200,000 to 300,000 distinct CDR3 sequences, less than 10% being singletons. CDR1 is LGHNA, CDR2 YNFKEQ, per germline. V shed 4 bases, J shed 6 bases, and the junction held 14 bases outside the gene matches. The length of the CDR3 is 17 residues. The data are from a study of CD8 T cells in ankylosing spondylitis. Study outcomes and limitations: Earlier reports found some motif variants in synovial fluid and blood in reactive arthritis. In ankylosing spondylitis patients, matched synovial fluid reportedly showed significant enrichment of disease-linked clones. Disease-linked clones had a CD8+ phenotype and relatively low frequency in peripheral blood. Blood from ankylosing spondylitis patients appeared to carry a characteristic eight-variant TCR beta motif.

Source material: blood, either unsorted or a sorted T cell fraction (not recorded which). The gene calls are TRBV4-2 and TRBJ2-1, with TRBD2 identical over 8 bases. This receptor was taken from a male donor with ankylosing spondylitis or in good health (not recorded which). The CDR3 nucleotides are TGTGCCAGCAGCCCCATACGGGGGGGGGTCGGTGGCAATGAGCAGTTCTTC. This codes for CASSPIRGGVGGNEQFF.